This T cell receptor beta chain was observed in a study of technical replicates of blood from a few donors. TCRdb's table, derived via immunoSEQ multiplex PCR, lists solely in-frame clones and lacks some. In the table there are approximately 99,000 clones, 95% to 97% of which are singletons. The TCR comes from a human donor in good health. The sequenced sample consisted of T cells isolated from PBMCs.

DNA for the CDR3: TGTGCCAGCAGCCGCAATGAGCAGTTCTTC. It specifies CASSRNEQFF. The genes are TRBV13 and TRBJ2-1, with no clear D. Deletions cut 5 bases from V and 6 bases from J, with 2 bases between. CDR3 length equals 10 residues. The germline CDR1 and CDR2 sequences are PRHDT and FYEKMQ (reference sequence). The full variable domain, completed using reference TRBV13 and TRBJ2-1, is AAGVIQSPRHLIKEKRETATLKCYPIPRHDTVYWYQQGPGQDPQFLISFYEKMQSDKGSIPDRFSAQQFSDYHSELNMSSLELGDSALYFCASSRNEQFFGPGTRLTVL.